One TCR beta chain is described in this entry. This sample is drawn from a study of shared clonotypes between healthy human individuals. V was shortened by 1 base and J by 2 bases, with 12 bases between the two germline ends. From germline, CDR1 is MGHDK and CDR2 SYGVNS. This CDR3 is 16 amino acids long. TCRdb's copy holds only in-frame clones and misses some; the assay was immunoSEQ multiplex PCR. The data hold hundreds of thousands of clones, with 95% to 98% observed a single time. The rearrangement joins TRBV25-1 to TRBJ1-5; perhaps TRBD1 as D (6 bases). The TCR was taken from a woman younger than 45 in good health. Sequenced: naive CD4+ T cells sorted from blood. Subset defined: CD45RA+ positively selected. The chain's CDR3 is CASSEFGAGGNQPQHF. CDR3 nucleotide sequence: TGTGCCAGCAGTGAATTTGGGGCAGGGGGCAATCAGCCCCAGCATTTT.